This TCR beta chain was captured in a study of OX40 agonist ivuxolimab in advanced cancers. Study observations and caveats: The study observed clonal expansion of CD4+ and CD8+ blood T cells by week 6 at 0.1 to 3.0 mg/kg. Expanded peripheral T-cell antigen specificity went undetermined.

Profiling relied on immunoSEQ multiplex PCR, and the TCRdb table lists in-frame clones only, not all of them. This table holds about 67,000 clones, around 84% found once. The CDR3 covers 14 residues. The germline V gene encodes CDR1 SGHNT and CDR2 YYREEE (reference sequence). With 1 base clipped from V and 4 bases from J, the junction kept 4 bases outside the gene matches. Worth noting for this clone: Antigen: not known.

The source of this sequence is an adult with an advanced solid tumor such as melanoma, head and neck, liver or kidney cancer. The sequencing here drew on CD4+ or CD8+ T cells sorted from blood, taken in a trial of the OX40 agonist ivuxolimab. The chain uses TRBV5-4 and TRBJ1-2, with 7 bases lining up with TRBD1. The CDR3 DNA sequence: TGTGCCAGCAGCTTGTCGGGACAGCTCTATGGCTACACCTTC. It yields the protein CASSLSGQLYGYTF.